This T cell receptor (beta chain) was identified during a study of cytomegalovirus exposure and HLA in healthy donors. Primers for the PCR totalled 60 Vbeta and 13 Jbeta. Measured with immunoSEQ multiplex PCR; TCRdb has only the in-frame clones, and not every one. The table has some 98,000 clones, roughly 76% seen once. The clonotype was recovered from a man in his fifties or sixties in good health and CMV-seronegative. The sample consisted of PBMCs.

The CDR3 is CASTLKGLYYEQYF. The CDR3 DNA reads TGTGCCAGCACCCTGAAGGGGCTCTACTACGAGCAGTACTTC. The V call is TRBV6-5, the J call TRBJ2-7; a weak D match, TRBD1 (5 bases). The germline V gene encodes CDR1 MNHEY and CDR2 SVGAGI. The CDR3 sequence is 14 residues long. With 7 bases removed from V and 3 bases from J, the gap between germline ends came to 16 bases.